This TCR beta chain stems from a study of T cell responses to AZD1222 COVID-19 vaccine (TCRdb year 2021). With regard to the full study: Because spike-specific TCR depth and breadth did not differ between the two schedules, AZD1222 recipients who got a second dose at roughly 4 weeks were pooled with those who got a second dose at roughly 12 weeks. A total of just over 230 trial participants underwent TCR sequencing, of whom roughly 210 had received two doses of AZD1222 and 26 had received two doses of the MenACWY control vaccine. Trial participants were enrolled by age into subgroups of 18-55, 56-69 and 70-plus years, and around 140, 26 and 57 TCR-sequenced participants, respectively, were included in these subgroups. The study at large found these results: No day 14 peak-response samples were available, so repertoires were characterized only after the peak T cell response. Nearly half of unique spike-specific TCRs reportedly recognized epitopes outside regions mutated in the B.1.351 and B.1.1.7 variants. Most participants were white British and females outnumbered males, and the authors suggested that clonal diversity may have been underestimated. Spike-specific TCR breadth and depth rose significantly after two AZD1222 doses compared with day 0 and with MenACWY recipients. In the small 56-69-year group, the increase in depth fell short of significance, most likely because of low power. Only 5 to 7 AZD1222 recipients were SARS-CoV-2 seropositive at baseline, limiting conclusions about previously exposed vaccinees. Vaccine-associated CD4 TCRs spanned the whole spike protein, with dominant responses in regions 160-218 and 743-854.

The sample holds one count of this clone. Its antigen has not been determined. No clone much larger than this one lies a single base away; base qualities are absent. The sample's time point, from its label and the paper: baseline before first vaccination. Samples from vaccinated people were obtained from the UK trials COV001 and COV002, which included a single-blind randomized controlled phase 2/3 trial of AZD1222 (ChAdOx1 nCoV-19) in healthy adults. For TCRbeta chain sequencing, PBMC samples were collected from trial participants at day 0 and at day 28 after the second dose. The CDR3 regions of human TCRbeta chains were subjected to immunosequencing. The paper's data handling went like this. TCRs in the repertoires were matched against a reference library of SARS-CoV-2-specific TCRs that had been generated with the MIRA antigen-specificity platform. Breadth meant the fraction of unique TCRs that were SARS-CoV-2-associated, whereas depth meant the fraction of total T cells that were SARS-CoV-2-associated. Using the MIRA data, each spike-specific TCR was assigned both to the spike region to which the TCR was reactive and to a CD4 or CD8 class. Log10-transformed breadth and depth values were compared by one-way ANOVA with Sidak's multiple comparisons tests. TCRdb retrieved this table from immuneACCESS and kept in-frame rearrangements only. Not all clones are present; in checked studies, unresolved V genes account for under half, and no reason is known for the remainder. The V and J calls and clone size were taken over from that table, and D and trimming were inferred from the DNA. The table for this sample lists roughly 130,000 clones; 88% of them were counted only once. The ten largest clones take up about 8.3% of the sample.

Taken from the germline V gene, the CDR1 and CDR2 loops are SGHAT and FQNNGV. The V and J ends are trimmed by 8 bases and 0 bases, leaving 8 bases between them. Reading from cysteine to phenylalanine, the CDR3 counts 14 amino acids. The kept DNA is CDR3 alone, 42 bases in frame from the first base. This material consisted of peripheral blood, taken on day 0 of AZD1222 vaccination. The TCR was taken from an adult in good health. The chain uses TRBV11-2 and TRBJ1-6, with no confidently assigned D gene. At the DNA level, the sequence is TGTGCCAGCCGACTCAGCTCCTATAATTCACCCCTCCACTTT. It translates as CASRLSSYNSPLHF.